This TCR beta chain originates from a study of T cell changes during pregnancy in multiple sclerosis (dated by TCRdb to the late 2010s). Study-level background: The study looked at changes in the T cell repertoire across pregnancy in women with multiple sclerosis.

CDR3 length: 14 amino acids, cysteine to phenylalanine. Of all the DNA, just the CDR3 is kept, 42 bases in frame from base 1. According to the germline V gene, CDR1 reads MNHEY and CDR2 reads SVGAGI. Trimming accounts for 7 bases at V and 7 bases at J, while the number of junction bases matched to no gene is 5. Libraries were prepared through the immunoSEQ multiplex PCR assay. The table was pulled from immuneACCESS by TCRdb, which kept in-frame rearrangements only. Such tables lose some clones; where checked, under half of the loss comes from unresolved V genes, and the rest has no known cause. This sample holds about 40,000 clones; 80% to 95% were observed only once. Jointly, the top ten make up roughly 0.5% of the sample. This clone was recorded a few times. It has no known antigen specificity. No much larger clone exists at a distance of one base, and base qualities are not known.

The rearranged chain carries TRBV6-5 and TRBJ1-6; 9 of the junction bases match TRBD1. This clonotype originated in a female donor in good health, enrolled as a control in a pregnancy study. The sequences come from CD4+ T cells from peripheral blood mononuclear cells, collected in the second trimester of pregnancy. The nucleotide sequence is TGTGCCAGCACCCGACAGGGGGAAAATTCACCCCTCCACTTT. Its coded protein is CASTRQGENSPLHF.